The rows below give T cell receptor beta chains drawn from one sample of a study of T cell responses to AZD1222 COVID-19 vaccine. Measured with immunoSEQ multiplex PCR; TCRdb has only the in-frame clones, and not every one. Found here are roughly 140,000 clones, around nine tenths of them singletons; the top ten hold roughly 3.1%. The sequencing used peripheral blood, collected on day 0 of AZD1222 vaccination. These TCRs come from an adult in good health. Both conserved end residues are part of each CDR3. Fields, in order: CDR3 DNA, CDR3 protein, V gene, clone size, J gene, D gene, CDR3 length. The D gene is left open where the match is weak. Not all rows give a size; the values are once, few, many and, for expanded clones, a class.

CDR3 DNA: TGCGCCAGCCGAAGCGGGGGCACGATATCTGGGGCCAACGTCCTGACTTTC
CDR3 protein: CASRSGGTISGANVLTF
V gene: TRBV4-1
clone size: once
J gene: TRBJ2-6
D gene: TRBD2
CDR3 length: 17

CDR3 DNA: TGTGCCAGCAGCTTTCGACAGGGTTCCAATGAGCAGTTCTTC
CDR3 protein: CASSFRQGSNEQFF
V gene: TRBV9
clone size: NA
J gene: TRBJ2-1
D gene: TRBD1
CDR3 length: 14

CDR3 DNA: TGTGCCAGCAGCTGGGACAGGGAGGACACTGAAGCTTTCTTT
CDR3 protein: CASSWDREDTEAFF
V gene: TRBV7-2
clone size: NA
J gene: TRBJ1-1
D gene: TRBD1
CDR3 length: 14

CDR3 DNA: TGTGCCAGCAGCGTACCGGGGCCAGCAGCGGGATTCTTC
CDR3 protein: CASSVPGPAAGFF
V gene: TRBV6-5
clone size: NA
J gene: TRBJ2-1
D gene: TRBD2
CDR3 length: 13

CDR3 DNA: TGTGCCAGCAGCCAAGACAATCGGCTAGCTTCTGCGGGTACGCAGTATTTT
CDR3 protein: CASSQDNRLASAGTQYF
V gene: TRBV4-2
clone size: once
J gene: TRBJ2-3
D gene: NA
CDR3 length: 17

CDR3 DNA: TGTGCCAGCAGCTTAGACCGAACCGGGGAGCTGTTTTTT
CDR3 protein: CASSLDRTGELFF
V gene: TRBV7-2
clone size: NA
J gene: TRBJ2-2
D gene: NA
CDR3 length: 13

CDR3 DNA: TGTGCCAGCAGCGTAGAGGTGGGAATGAGAACCGGGGAGCTGTTTTTT
CDR3 protein: CASSVEVGMRTGELFF
V gene: TRBV9
clone size: NA
J gene: TRBJ2-2
D gene: NA
CDR3 length: 16

CDR3 DNA: TGTGCCAGCAGCCGGTTTGGGGCGCCGGCTAATGAAAAACTGTTTTTT
CDR3 protein: CASSRFGAPANEKLFF
V gene: TRBV7-8
clone size: NA
J gene: TRBJ1-4
D gene: NA
CDR3 length: 16

CDR3 DNA: TGTGCCAGCAGCTCGGACTATAGGGCCAATGAGCAGTTCTTC
CDR3 protein: CASSSDYRANEQFF
V gene: TRBV7-3
clone size: NA
J gene: TRBJ2-1
D gene: NA
CDR3 length: 14

CDR3 DNA: TGTGCCAGCAGCTCCCATACGACAGGGTTCGTGGATCAGCCCCAGCATTTT
CDR3 protein: CASSSHTTGFVDQPQHF
V gene: TRBV7-2
clone size: NA
J gene: TRBJ1-5
D gene: TRBD1
CDR3 length: 17

CDR3 DNA: TGCGCCAGCAGCTTGCTTTCCCAAGAGACCCAGTACTTC
CDR3 protein: CASSLLSQETQYF
V gene: TRBV5-1
clone size: NA
J gene: TRBJ2-5
D gene: NA
CDR3 length: 13

CDR3 DNA: TGTGCCAGCAGCGCCAGGGACAGGGGCTCAGCTGGAAACACCATATATTTT
CDR3 protein: CASSARDRGSAGNTIYF
V gene: TRBV9
clone size: NA
J gene: TRBJ1-3
D gene: TRBD1
CDR3 length: 17

CDR3 DNA: TGTGCCAGCAGCCGCAGCGGGAACGAGCAGTACTTC
CDR3 protein: CASSRSGNEQYF
V gene: TRBV5-4
clone size: NA
J gene: TRBJ2-7
D gene: TRBD2
CDR3 length: 12

CDR3 DNA: TGTGCCAGCCTCCGGGACAGGGATTTCCACGAGCAGTACTTC
CDR3 protein: CASLRDRDFHEQYF
V gene: TRBV2
clone size: NA
J gene: TRBJ2-7
D gene: TRBD1
CDR3 length: 14

CDR3 DNA: TGTGCCAGCAGCTTAGTCTTAGGGGAGAATGAAAAACTGTTTTTT
CDR3 protein: CASSLVLGENEKLFF
V gene: TRBV7-9
clone size: NA
J gene: TRBJ1-4
D gene: NA
CDR3 length: 15

CDR3 DNA: TGCAGCGTCAAGGGACAGACAGGGTATGGCTACACCTTC
CDR3 protein: CSVKGQTGYGYTF
V gene: TRBV29-1
clone size: NA
J gene: TRBJ1-2
D gene: TRBD1
CDR3 length: 13

CDR3 DNA: TGTGCCAGCAGCCATTATGAGTCCTACGAGCAGTACTTC
CDR3 protein: CASSHYESYEQYF
V gene: TRBV3-1/TRBV3-2
clone size: few
J gene: TRBJ2-7
D gene: NA
CDR3 length: 13

CDR3 DNA: TGCGCCAGCAGCTTGGCCAGCGGGGCTACCATAGCCAAAAACATTCAGTACTTC
CDR3 protein: CASSLASGATIAKNIQYF
V gene: TRBV5-1
clone size: NA
J gene: TRBJ2-4
D gene: TRBD2
CDR3 length: 18

CDR3 DNA: TGCGCCAGCAGCTTGGCCAGGGGTACCGGGGAGCTGTTTTTT
CDR3 protein: CASSLARGTGELFF
V gene: TRBV5-1
clone size: NA
J gene: TRBJ2-2
D gene: NA
CDR3 length: 14

CDR3 DNA: TGTGCCAGTAGTATGGAGCCCCAAGAGACCCAGTACTTC
CDR3 protein: CASSMEPQETQYF
V gene: TRBV19
clone size: NA
J gene: TRBJ2-5
D gene: NA
CDR3 length: 13

CDR3 DNA: TGTGCCAGCAGCGTACGTGGGCAGGGTGAGGCTAATGAAAAACTGTTTTTT
CDR3 protein: CASSVRGQGEANEKLFF
V gene: TRBV9
clone size: NA
J gene: TRBJ1-4
D gene: NA
CDR3 length: 17

CDR3 DNA: TGTGCCAGCAGTTTACACAGAGAAGCTTTCTTT
CDR3 protein: CASSLHREAFF
V gene: TRBV12-3/TRBV12-4
clone size: NA
J gene: TRBJ1-1
D gene: NA
CDR3 length: 11

CDR3 DNA: TGTGCCAGCAGTGATTCCCGATATTTAGGGAAAGCTGGGGAGCAGTACTTC
CDR3 protein: CASSDSRYLGKAGEQYF
V gene: TRBV2
clone size: NA
J gene: TRBJ2-7
D gene: NA
CDR3 length: 17

CDR3 DNA: TGTGCCAGCAGCTTCCCAAATTCACCCCTCCACTTT
CDR3 protein: CASSFPNSPLHF
V gene: TRBV11-2
clone size: NA
J gene: TRBJ1-6
D gene: NA
CDR3 length: 12

CDR3 DNA: TGTGCCAGTAGTATGGGACAGGGTTTAGATGAGCAGTTCTTC
CDR3 protein: CASSMGQGLDEQFF
V gene: TRBV19
clone size: NA
J gene: TRBJ2-1
D gene: TRBD1
CDR3 length: 14

CDR3 DNA: TGTGCCAACGCGCCGCATCCCGGGGGTAAGGGGGACACCGGGGAGCTGTTTTTT
CDR3 protein: CANAPHPGGKGDTGELFF
V gene: TRBV5-3
clone size: once
J gene: TRBJ2-2
D gene: NA
CDR3 length: 18

CDR3 DNA: TGTGCCTGGAGGGTCAGCGATACGCAGTATTTT
CDR3 protein: CAWRVSDTQYF
V gene: TRBV30
clone size: NA
J gene: TRBJ2-3
D gene: NA
CDR3 length: 11

CDR3 DNA: TGTGCCAGCAGCCTGGCGGGGTCTGCGGGGGGCGTTTTTACCGGGGAGCTGTTTTTT
CDR3 protein: CASSLAGSAGGVFTGELFF
V gene: TRBV11-2
clone size: NA
J gene: TRBJ2-2
D gene: TRBD2
CDR3 length: 19

CDR3 DNA: TGCGCCAGCAGTGAGCCGATACCTCCCCCCAGCGGGGGGGACACAGATACGCAGTATTTT
CDR3 protein: CASSEPIPPPSGGDTDTQYF
V gene: TRBV10-1
clone size: NA
J gene: TRBJ2-3
D gene: TRBD2
CDR3 length: 20

CDR3 DNA: TGTGCCAGCAGGCTAGACAGGGGGCTTGATACGCAGTATTTT
CDR3 protein: CASRLDRGLDTQYF
V gene: TRBV6-5
clone size: once
J gene: TRBJ2-3
D gene: TRBD1
CDR3 length: 14

CDR3 DNA: TGTGCCATCCCGTACCCCCGCAATCAGCCCCAGCATTTT
CDR3 protein: CAIPYPRNQPQHF
V gene: TRBV11-2
clone size: NA
J gene: TRBJ1-5
D gene: NA
CDR3 length: 13

CDR3 DNA: TGTGCCAGCAGCTTTATGCAGGGGACTGGAAACACCATATATTTT
CDR3 protein: CASSFMQGTGNTIYF
V gene: TRBV7-9
clone size: NA
J gene: TRBJ1-3
D gene: NA
CDR3 length: 15

CDR3 DNA: TGTGCCACCAGTGCTAGCGTTTCGGGCGAGCAGTACTTC
CDR3 protein: CATSASVSGEQYF
V gene: TRBV24-1
clone size: NA
J gene: TRBJ2-7
D gene: NA
CDR3 length: 13

CDR3 DNA: TGTGCCAGCAGCTCACAGGGTAGTGAGCAGTTCTTC
CDR3 protein: CASSSQGSEQFF
V gene: TRBV12-3/TRBV12-4
clone size: NA
J gene: TRBJ2-1
D gene: NA
CDR3 length: 12

CDR3 DNA: TGTGCCAGTAGTACGACAGGGTCCGTTGAAAAACTGTTTTTT
CDR3 protein: CASSTTGSVEKLFF
V gene: TRBV19
clone size: NA
J gene: TRBJ1-4
D gene: TRBD1
CDR3 length: 14

CDR3 DNA: TGTGCCACCAGCAGAGAGAGTTTATCTAGCGGGGGGCTTGGGATCCACATTCAGTACTTC
CDR3 protein: CATSRESLSSGGLGIHIQYF
V gene: TRBV15
clone size: NA
J gene: TRBJ2-4
D gene: TRBD2
CDR3 length: 20

CDR3 DNA: TGTGCCTGCACGGGCGGGGGGAAAGATGAAAAACTGTTTTTT
CDR3 protein: CACTGGGKDEKLFF
V gene: TRBV30
clone size: NA
J gene: TRBJ1-4
D gene: NA
CDR3 length: 14

CDR3 DNA: TGCGCCAGCAGGGAAACCAACATTCAGTACTTC
CDR3 protein: CASRETNIQYF
V gene: TRBV5-1
clone size: NA
J gene: TRBJ2-4
D gene: NA
CDR3 length: 11

CDR3 DNA: TGTGCCAGCTCACCATTTGGCGGGGGGAGGAACAATGAGCAGTTCTTC
CDR3 protein: CASSPFGGGRNNEQFF
V gene: TRBV18
clone size: NA
J gene: TRBJ2-1
D gene: TRBD2
CDR3 length: 16

CDR3 DNA: TGTGCCAGCAGCGAACAGGGGGCCCTCTTCTCCAATGAGCAGTTCTTC
CDR3 protein: CASSEQGALFSNEQFF
V gene: TRBV2
clone size: NA
J gene: TRBJ2-1
D gene: TRBD1
CDR3 length: 16

CDR3 DNA: TGTGCCTGGAACCGGGGGTCAGGCAATCAGCCCCAGCATTTT
CDR3 protein: CAWNRGSGNQPQHF
V gene: TRBV30
clone size: once
J gene: TRBJ1-5
D gene: NA
CDR3 length: 14

CDR3 DNA: TGTGCCAGCAGCCCTACGGGGGGGACTAGCGGGGAGCAGTACTTC
CDR3 protein: CASSPTGGTSGEQYF
V gene: TRBV7-9
clone size: NA
J gene: TRBJ2-7
D gene: TRBD2
CDR3 length: 15

CDR3 DNA: TGTGCCAGCTCACCACTTGGTGGCGACTCCGGGGAGCTGTTTTTT
CDR3 protein: CASSPLGGDSGELFF
V gene: TRBV18
clone size: NA
J gene: TRBJ2-2
D gene: NA
CDR3 length: 15

CDR3 DNA: TGCGCCAGCAGAACCGAGGGTGTTTATGGCTACACCTTC
CDR3 protein: CASRTEGVYGYTF
V gene: TRBV5-1
clone size: NA
J gene: TRBJ1-2
D gene: NA
CDR3 length: 13

CDR3 DNA: TGTGCCAGTAAGCTGGGGACAACCAATAATGAAAAACTGTTTTTT
CDR3 protein: CASKLGTTNNEKLFF
V gene: TRBV19
clone size: NA
J gene: TRBJ1-4
D gene: NA
CDR3 length: 15

CDR3 DNA: TGCGCCAGCAGCCAACTAGCGGCCAACACCTACGAGCAGTACTTC
CDR3 protein: CASSQLAANTYEQYF
V gene: TRBV4-1
clone size: NA
J gene: TRBJ2-7
D gene: TRBD2
CDR3 length: 15

CDR3 DNA: TGTGCCAGCACCCCGGACAGGCAAAGGGCTTTCTTT
CDR3 protein: CASTPDRQRAFF
V gene: TRBV2
clone size: NA
J gene: TRBJ1-1
D gene: TRBD1
CDR3 length: 12

CDR3 DNA: TGTGCCAGCAGCTTATCGGGCGTGGGGACCTATGGCTACACCTTC
CDR3 protein: CASSLSGVGTYGYTF
V gene: TRBV7-9
clone size: NA
J gene: TRBJ1-2
D gene: NA
CDR3 length: 15

CDR3 DNA: TGTGCCAGCAGCCCGAAGGGGGGGGCGGGTCAGCTCCAGCATTTT
CDR3 protein: CASSPKGGAGQLQHF
V gene: TRBV13
clone size: NA
J gene: TRBJ1-5
D gene: NA
CDR3 length: 15

CDR3 DNA: TGTGCCAGTAGTATTGAGACATATGGCTACACCTTC
CDR3 protein: CASSIETYGYTF
V gene: TRBV19
clone size: NA
J gene: TRBJ1-2
D gene: NA
CDR3 length: 12

CDR3 DNA: TGTGCCAGCAGCTTAGATCTTCCGCGCAATGAGCAGTTCTTC
CDR3 protein: CASSLDLPRNEQFF
V gene: TRBV7-2
clone size: NA
J gene: TRBJ2-1
D gene: NA
CDR3 length: 14

CDR3 DNA: TGTGCCAGCAGTTTACGGACTGAGCAGTTCTTC
CDR3 protein: CASSLRTEQFF
V gene: TRBV12-3/TRBV12-4
clone size: once
J gene: TRBJ2-1
D gene: NA
CDR3 length: 11

CDR3 DNA: TGCGCCAGCATCCACGTAGGGGCTTTCTTT
CDR3 protein: CASIHVGAFF
V gene: TRBV23-1
clone size: NA
J gene: TRBJ1-1
D gene: NA
CDR3 length: 10